These 15 T cell receptor beta chains were sequenced from one sample in a study of cytomegalovirus exposure and HLA in healthy donors. The repertoire was sequenced with immunoSEQ multiplex PCR; TCRdb's copy has only in-frame clones and lacks some. The sample contains 110,000 to 150,000 clones, about 94% of which appear only once. The sequenced material came from PBMCs. All receptors derive from a man between 18 and 29 years old in good health and CMV-seropositive.

Written as DNA, the CDR3 is TGTGCCAGCAGCGTAGCGGGAAGGAACGAGCAGTACTTC. Amino acid sequence: CASSVAGRNEQYF. The V and J genes are TRBV9 and TRBJ2-7; D may be TRBD2 (5 bases). Germline V CDR1 and CDR2: SGDLS, YYNGEE. The CDR3 runs 13 residues. Between the trimmed V and J ends, which lost 0 bases and 5 bases, there was a span of 9 bases.

This chain links TRBV28 with TRBJ1-2; D is ambiguous. Between the trimmed V and J ends, which lost 3 bases and 1 base, there was a span of 6 bases. The CDR3 runs to 13 residues. The germline V gene encodes CDR1 MDHEN and CDR2 SYDVKM. CDR3: CASSFSSNYGYTF. CDR3 sequence (DNA): TGTGCCAGCAGTTTCTCTAGTAACTATGGCTACACCTTC.

The chain couples TRBV7-8 to TRBJ2-5; 8 bases line up with TRBD1. CDR1 is SGHVS, CDR2 FQNEAQ, per germline. The CDR3 sequence is 15 residues long. V trimming: 2 bases; J trimming: 7 bases; junction bases outside the gene matches: 9. The CDR3: CASSLQPDRAGTQYF. As DNA, the CDR3 is TGTGCCAGCAGCTTACAACCGGACAGGGCAGGGACCCAGTACTTC.

The chain links TRBV21-1 to TRBJ1-1. TRBV21-1 is assigned pseudogene status. The CDR3 totals 18 residues. In DNA, the CDR3 is TGTGCCAGCAGCAAAGCGCTGGTGGAGTGGCCGTTGAACACTGAAGCTTTCTTT. It encodes CASSKALVEWPLNTEAFF.

The chain employs TRBV2 and TRBJ2-7; D is uncertain. The germline V gene encodes CDR1 SNHLY and CDR2 FYNNEI. CDR3 size: 17 residues. The V gene lost 2 bases and the J gene lost 0 bases, with 17 bases spanning the gap. The CDR3 loop reads CASSELVGLGSSYEQYF. The CDR3 DNA reads TGTGCCAGCAGTGAACTCGTCGGATTGGGCAGCTCCTACGAGCAGTACTTC. Using reference TRBV2 and TRBJ2-7 for the parts outside the CDR3, the full variable domain is EPEVTQTPSHQVTQMGQEVILRCVPISNHLYFYWYRQILGQKVEFLVSFYNNEISEKSEIFDDQFSVERPDGSNFTLKIRSTKLEDSAMYFCASSELVGLGSSYEQYFGPGTRLTVT.

This chain links TRBV7-2 with TRBJ2-7; D gene uncertain. There are 12 residues in the CDR3. V was trimmed by 5 bases and J by 0 bases, leaving 5 bases between them. CDR1 is SGHTA, CDR2 FQGNSA, per germline. CDR3 sequence: CASSASSYEQYF. CDR3 bases: TGTGCCAGCAGCGCGAGCTCCTACGAGCAGTACTTC.

The chain has TRBV15 and TRBJ2-3, with TRBD2 matching over 11 bases. The germline V gene encodes CDR1 LNHNV and CDR2 YYDKDF (reference sequence). The CDR3 length is 18 residues. V gave up 3 bases and J gave up 1 base; unmatched junction bases: 9. The CDR3 nucleotides are TGTGCCACCAGCAGCAGAGTCATGGGACTAGCGGGCACAGATACGCAGTATTTT. It codes for CATSSRVMGLAGTDTQYF.

Only one count was recorded for this clone. The chain has TRBV11-3 and TRBJ2-5; 9 bases are a match to TRBD1. Germline CDR1 reads SGHNT; CDR2 reads YENEEA. The CDR3 runs to 16 residues. Trimming removed 1 base from V and 5 bases from J; junction bases left unmatched: 8. The CDR3 DNA follows: TGTGCCAGCAGCTTAGGTCGGACAGGGGCTGGGGAGACCCAGTACTTC. It translates to CASSLGRTGAGETQYF.

V and J are TRBV5-6 and TRBJ1-1, with D possibly matching TRBD1 (5 bases). The germline CDR1 and CDR2 sequences are SGHDT and YYEEEE. The CDR3 is 15 amino acids. The V and J ends lost 1 base and 0 bases respectively, with 10 bases between them. The DNA of the CDR3 is TGTGCCAGCAGCTTGATGGGACTATTGAACACTGAAGCTTTCTTT. Protein sequence: CASSLMGLLNTEAFF.

The CDR3 loop reads CASGLWSGGTGELFF. CDR3 DNA sequence: TGTGCTAGTGGTTTATGGTCGGGAGGCACCGGGGAGCTGTTTTTT. The chain links TRBV12-5 to TRBJ2-2, with 7 bases fitting TRBD2. The junction had 5 bases not matched to a gene; V was cut back by 3 bases and J by 4 bases. Germline V gene data show CDR1 as LGHNT and CDR2 as FRNRAP. The CDR3 contains 15 residues.

This chain links TRBV5-1 with TRBJ1-1; D gene uncertain. Germline CDR1 reads SGHRS; CDR2 reads YFSETQ. Trimming pared 4 bases from V and 4 bases from J, leaving 20 bases between. The CDR3 length is 16 residues. The CDR3 loop reads CASSLRPEAQFTEAFF. The CDR3 nucleotides are TGCGCCAGCAGCCTACGCCCCGAGGCCCAATTCACTGAAGCTTTCTTT. The complete variable domain, with remaining parts taken from reference TRBV5-1 and TRBJ1-1, reads KAGVTQTPRYLIKTRGQQVTLSCSPISGHRSVSWYQQTPGQGLQFLFEYFSETQRNKGNFPGRFSGRQFSNSRSEMNVSTLELGDSALYLCASSLRPEAQFTEAFFGQGTRLTVV.

The chain couples TRBV6-4 to TRBJ2-1; 8 bases align to TRBD2. The CDR3 totals 13 residues. The germline V gene has CDR1 MRHNA and CDR2 SNTAGT. J lost 10 bases, V lost 3 bases, and 5 bases had no gene match. This CDR3 reads CASSEDGRGEQFF. The CDR3 region has the DNA TGTGCCAGCAGTGAAGACGGGAGGGGGGAGCAGTTCTTC.

The chain combines TRBV5-1 with TRBJ1-1; tentatively, D is TRBD1 (6 bases). Trimming left V 5 bases short and J 0 bases short, with 11 bases between. The CDR3 has 14 residues. Per germline, CDR1 SGHRS and CDR2 YFSETQ. CDR3 sequence reads: CASSYDRMNTEAFF. The CDR3 nucleotides read TGCGCCAGCAGTTACGACAGGATGAACACTGAAGCTTTCTTT.

This chain joins TRBV6-5 and TRBJ1-3; D possibly corresponds to TRBD1 (6 bases). Per the germline V gene, CDR1 is MNHEY and CDR2 is SVGAGI. The V end lost 7 bases, the J end lost 2 bases, and 12 bases lay between the germline ends. This CDR3 spans 14 amino acids. This chain's CDR3 is CASKQGMAGNTIYF. The CDR3 DNA reads as TGTGCCAGCAAGCAGGGGATGGCTGGAAACACCATATATTTT.

V and J are TRBV4-1 and TRBJ2-5, with 10 bases matching TRBD1. J was trimmed by 2 bases and V by 3 bases; bases with no gene match: 12. The CDR3 is 18 residues long. Per germline, CDR1 MGHRA and CDR2 YSYEKL. Here the CDR3 DNA reads TGCGCCAGCAGCCACACTCCTACCGGGACAGGGGTACAAGAGACCCAGTACTTC. Protein: CASSHTPTGTGVQETQYF.